Shown below are 8 T cell receptor beta chains from a single sample sequenced in a study of neurological immune-mediated disorders. TCRdb reprocessed the 5' RACE reads with MiXCR, giving one entry per CDR3 protein. This sample yields approximately 80,000 distinct CDR3 sequences, of which 5.8% are seen a single time; approximately 8% belongs to the top ten. This sample's time point: longitudinal time-point 2. The sequenced material came from PBMCs. Receptors originate from a woman in her sixties or seventies with multiple sclerosis.

This clonotype was detected ten times or more. V usage is TRBV5-1 and J usage is TRBJ2-6, with TRBD2 as a possible D gene (6 bases). V lost 4 bases and J lost 0, with 11 bases in between. The germline gives CDR1 SGHRS, CDR2 YFSETQ. This CDR3 comprises 16 residues. The DNA of the CDR3 is TGCGCCAGCAGCGGGACTCAACTCTCTGGGGCCAACGTCCTGACTTTC. Protein: CASSGTQLSGANVLTF.

The table lists this clonotype with many counts. The chain joins TRBV6-2 or TRBV6-3 to TRBJ1-3; D is uncertain. CDR3 size: 11 residues. V lost 6 bases and J 9 bases, leaving 9 bases between the germline ends. The V gene's germline CDR1 is MNHEY and CDR2 SVGEGT. The CDR3 loop is CASSLLFTIYF. In nucleotides, the CDR3 is TGTGCCAGCAGCCTTCTATTCACCATATATTTT.

This clonotype showed up many times. The chain carries TRBV28 and TRBJ2-7; D might be TRBD1 (5 bases). Germline-derived CDR1 and CDR2 are MDHEN and SYDVKM. V lost 6 bases to trimming and J lost 5 bases, with 26 bases between them. This CDR3 spans 17 amino acids. CDR3 coding DNA: TGTGCCAGCAGCTCGCCCAGTCAAGGGTTGGGGCTGAACGAGCAGTACTTC. Translation: CASSSPSQGLGLNEQYF.

This clonotype is categorized as medium-sized. This chain connects TRBV10-3 to TRBJ2-7, with 9 bases fitting TRBD1. The germline V gene has CDR1 ENHRY and CDR2 SYGVKD. The CDR3 is made up of 14 amino acids. The V and J ends lost 4 bases and 2 bases, in that order; junction bases with no gene match: 3. The CDR3 DNA follows: TGTGCCATCAGTGGGGGGACAGGGACCTACGAGCAGTACTTC. It is translated as CAISGGTGTYEQYF.

This clonotype showed up many times. V and J are TRBV5-1 and TRBJ1-1; D gene ambiguous. Germline CDR1 is SGHRS and CDR2 is YFSETQ. The CDR3 is made up of 15 amino acids. The V end lost 1 base, the J end lost 1 base, and 11 bases lay between the germline ends. In nucleotides, the CDR3 is TGCGCCAGCAGCTTGTTCCGGACGGCGAACACTGAAGCTTTCTTT. Translation: CASSLFRTANTEAFF.

This clonotype was detected many times. The chain joins TRBV6-5 to TRBJ1-5; 7 positions agree with TRBD1. The germline V gene encodes CDR1 MNHEY and CDR2 SVGAGI. The length of the CDR3 is 16 residues. The junction had 10 bases not matched to a gene; V was cut back by 6 bases and J by 2 bases. CDR3 sequence: CASRGGRTGGNQPQHF. Here the CDR3 DNA reads TGTGCCAGCAGGGGGGGAAGGACAGGCGGCAATCAGCCCCAGCATTTT.

The chain recombines TRBV24-1 with TRBJ2-5; TRBD2 agrees at 12 bases. J lost 5 bases, V lost 3 bases, and 6 bases had no gene match. The CDR3 is made up of 16 amino acids. Germline V lookup: CDR1 KGHDR, CDR2 SFDVKD. This CDR3 is CATSDKGLAGRETQYF. The CDR3 DNA follows: TGTGCCACCAGTGATAAGGGACTAGCGGGTCGCGAGACCCAGTACTTC.

This clonotype has at least ten counts. As DNA, the CDR3 is TGTGCCAGCAGTTTCTCTAGCGGGGGCGCAGATACGCAGTATTTT. This encodes CASSFSSGGADTQYF. The chain couples TRBV28 to TRBJ2-3, with 10 nucleotides matching TRBD2. The CDR3 spans 15 residues. Germline V gene sequence: CDR1 MDHEN, CDR2 SYDVKM. Trimming cost V 3 bases and J 4 bases; bases outside gene matches: 4.